This T cell receptor beta chain comes out of a study of blood T cells in healthy people across ages. Overall study findings and caveats: Roughly linear age-related decline in beta diversity appeared, significant by age around 40.

V was pared by 4 bases and J by 5 bases, with 15 bases of the junction left unmatched. Germline V gives CDR1 SGHDN, CDR2 FVKESK. The CDR3 loop spans 17 amino acids. Primers used in a second PCR of about 7 to 11 cycles were a sample-barcoded 5' primer and a J-beta primer mix. In TCRdb, the 5' RACE reads were re-called with MiXCR into one record per CDR3 protein. This sample has 700,000 to 800,000 distinct CDR3 sequences, with more than 40% found just once. As regards this clonotype: Antigen: not known.

Whenever a sample was processed, at least 6.5 million PBMCs were isolated. The specimen sequenced was blood. The clonotype was recovered from an older woman in good health. The chain has TRBV14 and TRBJ1-1; 8 nucleotides align to TRBD1. In DNA, the CDR3 is TGTGCCAGCAGCCTTTTGACAGGGGCCCCGGGGGGTACTGAAGCTTTCTTT. Translating gives CASSLLTGAPGGTEAFF. Together with reference TRBV14 and TRBJ1-1, the CDR3 gives the full variable domain: EAGVTQFPSHSVIEKGQTVTLRCDPISGHDNLYWYRRVMGKEIKFLLHFVKESKQDESGMPNNRFLAERTGGTYSTLKVQPAELEDSGVYFCASSLLTGAPGGTEAFFGQGTRLTVV.